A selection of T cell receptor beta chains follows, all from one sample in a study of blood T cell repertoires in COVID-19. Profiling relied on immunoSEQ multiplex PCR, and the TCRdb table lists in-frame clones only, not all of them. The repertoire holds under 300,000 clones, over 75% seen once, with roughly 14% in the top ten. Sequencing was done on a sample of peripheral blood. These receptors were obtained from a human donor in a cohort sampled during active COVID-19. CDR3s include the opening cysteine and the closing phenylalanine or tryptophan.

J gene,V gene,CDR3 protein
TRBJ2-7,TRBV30,CAWAGLGSYEQYF
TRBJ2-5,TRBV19,CAGGTFGTSGMKTQYF
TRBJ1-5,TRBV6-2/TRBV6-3,CASSTRDRGNQPQHF
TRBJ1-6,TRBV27,CASSLSRQGVRSPLHF
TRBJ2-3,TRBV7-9,CASSPGQGALRDTQYF
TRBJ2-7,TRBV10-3,CATWTSGDSYEQYF
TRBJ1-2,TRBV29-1,CSVGKSPSGYGYTF
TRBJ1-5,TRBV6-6,CASRQGASNQPQHF
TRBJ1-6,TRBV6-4,CASSAIGQPGNSPLHF
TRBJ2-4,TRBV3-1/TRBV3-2,CASSTTSGNIQYF
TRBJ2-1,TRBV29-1,CSVRLGQSPYNEQFF
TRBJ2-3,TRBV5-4,CASSRGTMGDTQYF
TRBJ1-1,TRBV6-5,CATLQGSGTEAFF
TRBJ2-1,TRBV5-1,CASSLRDEQFF
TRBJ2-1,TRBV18,CASVRVQGYNEQFF
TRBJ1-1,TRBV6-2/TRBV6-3,CASSYSKTGYWNTEAFF
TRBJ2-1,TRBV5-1,CASSHRGNEQFF
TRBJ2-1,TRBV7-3,CASSLAPSGSLGNEQFF
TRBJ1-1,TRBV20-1,CSASRRDRGTEAFF
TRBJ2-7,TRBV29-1,CSVGTFYEQYF
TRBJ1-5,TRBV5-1,CASSLGSGDQPQHF
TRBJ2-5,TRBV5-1,CASSLEGFEGETQYF
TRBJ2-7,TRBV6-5,CASTAREGQPYEQYF
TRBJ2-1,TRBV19,CASSMGSERGSEQFF
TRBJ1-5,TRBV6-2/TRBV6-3,CASSYSGGRNQPQHF
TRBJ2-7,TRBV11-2,CASSLGQGGNEQYF
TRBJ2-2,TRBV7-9,CASSLGTRTGELFF
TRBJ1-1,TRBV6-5,CASSKIRGTEAFF
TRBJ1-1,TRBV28,CASSIQGNLRTEAFF
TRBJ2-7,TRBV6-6,CASSQPGQANEQYF
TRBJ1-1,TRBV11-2,CASSLRGRGGTEAFF
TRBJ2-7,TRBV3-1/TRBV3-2,CASSPRSGSYEQYF
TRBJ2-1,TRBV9,CASSAGTVNEQFF
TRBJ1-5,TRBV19,CASSRGGDSRYQPQHF
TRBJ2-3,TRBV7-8,CASSLRTASGVGSTDTQYF
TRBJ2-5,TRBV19,CASSISDRRETQYF
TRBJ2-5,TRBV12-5,CASGLSGQARTQYF
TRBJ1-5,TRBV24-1,CATSSGGGSNQPQHF
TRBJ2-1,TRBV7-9,CASSSDRANTYNEQFF
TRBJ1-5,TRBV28,CASSLDRGGQPQHF
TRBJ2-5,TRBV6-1,CASSDTGWETQYF
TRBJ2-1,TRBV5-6,CASSLRASPNEQFF
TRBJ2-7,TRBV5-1,CASRRSGSYEQYF
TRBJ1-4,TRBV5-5,CASSLAGGDEKLFF